These T cell receptor beta chains were read from a single sample in a study of shared clonotypes between healthy human individuals. Sequenced by immunoSEQ multiplex PCR; TCRdb stores in-frame clones only, minus some. Of about 2.2 million clones listed, 93% are singletons. Sequencing was carried out using naive CD8+ T cells from PBMCs. The receptors were sampled from a man between 18 and 35 years old in good health. Some clones in this sample may be carry-over from other donors' samples. CDR3s include the opening cysteine and the closing phenylalanine or tryptophan. The D gene is left open where the match is weak. Clone size appears in some rows only: once, few, many, or a class for an expanded clone.

j_gene: TRBJ2-1; v_gene: TRBV19; abundance: .; d_gene: TRBD1; CDR3aa: CASRLSRGPSYNEQFF; CDR3nt: TGTGCCAGTAGACTATCGAGGGGGCCTTCCTACAATGAGCAGTTCTTC
j_gene: TRBJ1-1; v_gene: TRBV25-1; abundance: once; d_gene: .; CDR3aa: CASRGGQRGNTEAFF; CDR3nt: TGTGCCAGCAGGGGAGGACAGCGGGGGAACACTGAAGCTTTCTTT
j_gene: TRBJ2-5; v_gene: TRBV9; abundance: once; d_gene: TRBD1; CDR3aa: CASSVARQGGQETQYF; CDR3nt: TGTGCCAGCAGCGTAGCCAGACAGGGGGGTCAAGAGACCCAGTACTTC
j_gene: TRBJ1-3; v_gene: TRBV6-5; abundance: .; d_gene: .; CDR3aa: CASRPWTSGNTIYF; CDR3nt: TGTGCCAGCAGGCCGTGGACTTCTGGAAACACCATATATTTT
j_gene: TRBJ1-1; v_gene: TRBV28; abundance: once; d_gene: .; CDR3aa: CASSFFRVNTEAFF; CDR3nt: TGTGCCAGCAGTTTCTTCAGGGTGAACACTGAAGCTTTCTTT
j_gene: TRBJ2-1; v_gene: TRBV2; abundance: .; d_gene: TRBD1; CDR3aa: CASSESGTGDNEQFF; CDR3nt: TGTGCCAGCAGTGAAAGCGGGACAGGGGACAATGAGCAGTTCTTC
j_gene: TRBJ1-2; v_gene: TRBV7-3; abundance: .; d_gene: .; CDR3aa: CASSPPSFWVRCGYTF; CDR3nt: TGTGCCAGCAGCCCTCCGTCGTTTTGGGTCCGGTGTGGCTACACCTTC
j_gene: TRBJ2-7; v_gene: TRBV14; abundance: .; d_gene: TRBD2; CDR3aa: CASSQTGSILAGHSYEQYF; CDR3nt: TGTGCCAGCAGCCAAACGGGGTCTATACTAGCGGGCCATTCCTACGAGCAGTACTTC
j_gene: TRBJ2-1; v_gene: TRBV28; abundance: .; d_gene: TRBD2; CDR3aa: CASHGASGKNEQFF; CDR3nt: TGTGCCAGCCACGGGGCTAGCGGGAAGAATGAGCAGTTCTTC
j_gene: TRBJ1-5; v_gene: TRBV27; abundance: .; d_gene: .; CDR3aa: CASSWQSNQPQHF; CDR3nt: TGTGCCAGCAGTTGGCAGAGCAATCAGCCCCAGCATTTT
j_gene: TRBJ2-7; v_gene: TRBV7-9; abundance: .; d_gene: .; CDR3aa: CASSPPSLPYEQYF; CDR3nt: TGTGCCAGCAGCCCCCCCAGCCTCCCCTACGAGCAGTACTTC
j_gene: TRBJ2-7; v_gene: TRBV19; abundance: .; d_gene: TRBD1; CDR3aa: CATLIRTGTGKGEQYF; CDR3nt: TGTGCCACCCTGATAAGGACCGGGACAGGGAAAGGCGAGCAGTACTTC
j_gene: TRBJ1-4; v_gene: TRBV14; abundance: few; d_gene: .; CDR3aa: CASSLDRQPSEKLFF; CDR3nt: TGTGCCAGCAGCCTGGACAGACAACCTTCTGAAAAACTGTTTTTT
j_gene: TRBJ2-2; v_gene: TRBV7-2; abundance: .; d_gene: .; CDR3aa: CASSFSDPAVWLFF; CDR3nt: TGTGCCAGCAGCTTTTCAGACCCAGCCGTTTGGCTGTTTTTT
j_gene: TRBJ1-2; v_gene: TRBV10-2; abundance: .; d_gene: TRBD1; CDR3aa: CASSWTGNVEGYTF; CDR3nt: TGCGCCAGCAGTTGGACAGGGAATGTCGAGGGCTACACCTTC
j_gene: TRBJ1-1; v_gene: TRBV9; abundance: .; d_gene: .; CDR3aa: CASSVGGEGTEAFF; CDR3nt: TGTGCCAGCAGCGTAGGGGGGGAAGGCACTGAAGCTTTCTTT
j_gene: TRBJ1-1; v_gene: TRBV5-6; abundance: .; d_gene: .; CDR3aa: CASSLAIGDTEAFF; CDR3nt: TGTGCCAGCAGCTTGGCTATCGGGGACACTGAAGCTTTCTTT
j_gene: TRBJ1-4; v_gene: TRBV15; abundance: once; d_gene: .; CDR3aa: CATRDFTNEKLFF; CDR3nt: TGTGCCACCAGGGACTTCACTAATGAAAAACTGTTTTTT
j_gene: TRBJ2-7; v_gene: TRBV4-2; abundance: .; d_gene: TRBD1; CDR3aa: CASRSGQNYEQYF; CDR3nt: TGTGCCAGCAGGTCGGGACAGAACTACGAGCAGTACTTC
j_gene: TRBJ2-7; v_gene: TRBV27; abundance: .; d_gene: .; CDR3aa: CASSFRITEGVSYEQYF; CDR3nt: TGTGCCAGCAGTTTTCGGATAACTGAGGGGGTTTCCTACGAGCAGTACTTC
j_gene: TRBJ2-7; v_gene: TRBV10-3; abundance: .; d_gene: TRBD1; CDR3aa: CAIREDRGPYEQYF; CDR3nt: TGTGCCATCAGGGAGGACAGGGGTCCCTACGAGCAGTACTTC
j_gene: TRBJ2-7; v_gene: TRBV7-3; abundance: .; d_gene: TRBD2; CDR3aa: CASSPVVLAGVKRLDEQYF; CDR3nt: TGTGCCAGCAGCCCGGTTGTGCTAGCGGGAGTAAAAAGGTTGGACGAGCAGTACTTC
j_gene: TRBJ2-2; v_gene: TRBV30; abundance: .; d_gene: .; CDR3aa: CAWSVITGRNTGELFF; CDR3nt: TGTGCCTGGAGTGTAATAACAGGGAGAAACACCGGGGAGCTGTTTTTT
j_gene: TRBJ2-7; v_gene: TRBV7-9; abundance: .; d_gene: .; CDR3aa: CASSPDKAEQYF; CDR3nt: TGTGCCAGCAGCCCGGACAAGGCCGAGCAGTACTTC
j_gene: TRBJ2-5; v_gene: TRBV5-6; abundance: .; d_gene: TRBD1; CDR3aa: CASSSRTGGEETQYF; CDR3nt: TGTGCCAGCAGCTCACGGACAGGGGGCGAGGAGACCCAGTACTTC
j_gene: TRBJ1-1; v_gene: TRBV10-2; abundance: .; d_gene: TRBD1; CDR3aa: CASQGQGALTEAFF; CDR3nt: TGCGCCAGTCAGGGACAGGGGGCGCTCACTGAAGCTTTCTTT
j_gene: TRBJ2-1; v_gene: TRBV11-3; abundance: .; d_gene: TRBD2; CDR3aa: CASSLGRTSGRPSSYNEQFF; CDR3nt: TGTGCCAGCAGCTTAGGGAGGACTAGCGGGAGGCCGAGCTCCTACAATGAGCAGTTCTTC
j_gene: TRBJ2-7; v_gene: TRBV5-5; abundance: .; d_gene: TRBD2; CDR3aa: CASSLGLAGAPGEQYF; CDR3nt: TGTGCCAGCAGCTTGGGACTAGCGGGGGCCCCAGGCGAGCAGTACTTC
j_gene: TRBJ1-4; v_gene: TRBV6-5; abundance: .; d_gene: TRBD1; CDR3aa: CASSYSGTDNEKLFF; CDR3nt: TGTGCCAGCAGTTACTCCGGGACAGATAATGAAAAACTGTTTTTT
j_gene: TRBJ2-7; v_gene: TRBV5-4; abundance: .; d_gene: TRBD2; CDR3aa: CASSSERELDYEQYF; CDR3nt: TGTGCCAGCAGCTCCGAGCGGGAGCTTGACTACGAGCAGTACTTC
j_gene: TRBJ1-1; v_gene: TRBV28; abundance: few; d_gene: .; CDR3aa: CASSLGDEAFF; CDR3nt: TGTGCCAGCAGTTTGGGGGACGAAGCTTTCTTT
j_gene: TRBJ2-7; v_gene: TRBV27; abundance: .; d_gene: TRBD1; CDR3aa: CASNSGQGSSYEQYF; CDR3nt: TGTGCCAGCAATTCGGGACAGGGATCCTCCTACGAGCAGTACTTC
j_gene: TRBJ2-5; v_gene: TRBV7-9; abundance: .; d_gene: .; CDR3aa: CASSPAGQETQYF; CDR3nt: TGTGCCAGCAGCCCCGCTGGGCAAGAGACCCAGTACTTC
j_gene: TRBJ1-2; v_gene: TRBV5-1; abundance: .; d_gene: .; CDR3aa: CASSLVGETNYGYTF; CDR3nt: TGCGCCAGCAGCTTGGTAGGGGAAACTAACTATGGCTACACCTTC
j_gene: TRBJ1-1; v_gene: TRBV10-3; abundance: .; d_gene: TRBD1; CDR3aa: CAISEPGQGTSEAFF; CDR3nt: TGTGCCATCAGTGAGCCGGGACAGGGGACTTCTGAAGCTTTCTTT
j_gene: TRBJ2-7; v_gene: TRBV19; abundance: .; d_gene: .; CDR3aa: CASSILQGGHEQYF; CDR3nt: TGTGCCAGTAGTATTCTTCAGGGGGGCCACGAGCAGTACTTC
j_gene: TRBJ2-2; v_gene: TRBV5-6; abundance: .; d_gene: .; CDR3aa: CASSLEPGELFF; CDR3nt: TGTGCCAGCAGCTTGGAGCCCGGGGAGCTGTTTTTT
j_gene: TRBJ1-4; v_gene: TRBV27; abundance: .; d_gene: .; CDR3aa: CASSRRGEKLFF; CDR3nt: TGTGCCAGCAGTCGGAGGGGTGAAAAACTGTTTTTT
j_gene: TRBJ2-7; v_gene: TRBV5-1; abundance: .; d_gene: TRBD2; CDR3aa: CASSLVWGGNEQYF; CDR3nt: TGCGCCAGCAGCTTGGTCTGGGGAGGGAACGAGCAGTACTTC
j_gene: TRBJ2-3; v_gene: TRBV6-1; abundance: .; d_gene: .; CDR3aa: CASKVDTQYF; CDR3nt: TGTGCCAGCAAAGTAGATACGCAGTATTTT
j_gene: TRBJ2-2; v_gene: TRBV4-1; abundance: once; d_gene: TRBD2; CDR3aa: CASSQGSRGVYTGELFF; CDR3nt: TGCGCCAGCAGCCAAGGGTCTCGGGGGGTCTACACCGGGGAGCTGTTTTTT
j_gene: TRBJ2-3; v_gene: TRBV11-2; abundance: .; d_gene: .; CDR3aa: CASSLVAVGALTGTDTQYF; CDR3nt: TGTGCCAGCAGCTTAGTAGCAGTTGGGGCGCTCACTGGCACAGATACGCAGTATTTT
j_gene: TRBJ2-5; v_gene: TRBV7-2; abundance: once; d_gene: TRBD1; CDR3aa: CASSSGQALQETQYF; CDR3nt: TGTGCCAGCAGCTCCGGACAGGCGCTGCAAGAGACCCAGTACTTC
j_gene: TRBJ1-1; v_gene: TRBV6-1; abundance: .; d_gene: .; CDR3aa: CASSEVTATEAFF; CDR3nt: TGTGCCAGCAGTGAAGTGACAGCCACTGAAGCTTTCTTT
j_gene: TRBJ1-2; v_gene: TRBV6-5; abundance: .; d_gene: .; CDR3aa: CASSPGPYGYTF; CDR3nt: TGTGCCAGCAGTCCTGGCCCTTATGGCTACACCTTC
j_gene: TRBJ2-3; v_gene: TRBV6-1; abundance: once; d_gene: .; CDR3aa: CASSVGHTQYF; CDR3nt: TGTGCCAGCAGTGTGGGCCATACGCAGTATTTT